The clone carrying this T cell receptor (beta chain) appeared a single time. Its antigen is currently unknown. The V gene's germline CDR1 is SEHNR and CDR2 FQNEAQ (reference sequence). The CDR3 covers 14 residues. V was shortened by 10 bases and J by 0 bases, with 14 bases between the two germline ends. It was into CD45RA+ naive and CD45RA-negative memory subsets that the CD4+ cells were split. This sample was taken from a study of shared clonotypes between healthy human individuals. Genomic DNA of each subset was evenly split across several immunoSEQ plates. Repertoires were generated with immunoSEQ multiplex PCR, while TCRdb's copy carries only in-frame clones and drops some. The data contain roughly 1,100,000 clones, 75% of them seen just once; the ten biggest clones take up roughly 1.5%. General study points: Expectations were that clonotype sharing among donors would be affected by sequencing depth.

Source material: memory CD4+ T cells sorted from blood. Sample subset: CD45RA-negative fraction. This receptor was identified in a man between 18 and 35 years old in good health. The chain combines TRBV7-9 with TRBJ2-3; perhaps TRBD1 as D (6 bases). CDR3 in amino acids: CATQGRPSTDTQYF. CDR3 nucleotides: TGTGCCACGCAGGGGCGGCCAAGCACAGATACGCAGTATTTT.